The TCR beta chain described here comes from a study of T cells in Graves' hyperthyroidism and ophthalmopathy. It was RNA transcripts that yielded the amplified TCR beta CDR3 regions. The TCR CDR3 first-round RT-PCR relied on the HTBI primer set. TCRdb redid the calling of the multiplex PCR reads with MiXCR, one entry per CDR3 protein. The profile shows around 620,000 distinct CDR3 sequences, more than 45% of them singletons. At least ten counts were recorded for this clonotype. Its antigen is currently unknown. General observations from the study: The model predicted ophthalmopathy a median about 6.6 months before onset. Ophthalmopathy and stable hyperthyroidism were told apart by a 13 V-J model.

Uncontrolled infection, other autoimmune disease, pregnancy or lactation disqualified patients from enrolment. The CDR3 length is 15 residues. The germline V gene has CDR1 SGHRS and CDR2 YFSETQ. Trimming left V 0 bases short and J 4 bases short, with 11 bases between. This receptor was obtained from an adult woman with Graves' disease, either hyperthyroidism or ophthalmopathy (not recorded which). This sequence joins TRBV5-1 and TRBJ1-3; D may be TRBD1 (5 bases). The sequenced sample consisted of peripheral blood or thyroid tissue (not recorded which). The DNA of the CDR3 is TGCGCCAGCAGCTTGGCCGTGGGGCAGGGAAACACCATATATTTT. Translation: CASSLAVGQGNTIYF.